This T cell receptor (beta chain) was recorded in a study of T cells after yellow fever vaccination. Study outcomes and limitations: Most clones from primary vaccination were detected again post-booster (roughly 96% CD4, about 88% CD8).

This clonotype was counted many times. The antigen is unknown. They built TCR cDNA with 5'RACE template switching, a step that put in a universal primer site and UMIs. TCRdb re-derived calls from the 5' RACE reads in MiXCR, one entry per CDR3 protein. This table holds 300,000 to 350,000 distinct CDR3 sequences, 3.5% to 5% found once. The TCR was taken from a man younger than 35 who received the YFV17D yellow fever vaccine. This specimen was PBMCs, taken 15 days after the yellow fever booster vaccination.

This CDR3 reads CASRGATGGHTNYGYTF. DNA for the CDR3: TGCGCCAGTAGAGGGGCGACAGGGGGCCATACTAACTATGGCTACACCTTC. This chain uses TRBV5-1 with TRBJ1-2; TRBD1 matches 10 bases. The CDR3 runs to 17 residues. The J segment lost 0 bases and the V segment lost 8 bases, leaving 13 bases of the junction unmatched. Germline-derived CDR1 and CDR2 are SGHRS and YFSETQ. The entire variable domain, with the rest obtained from reference TRBV5-1 and TRBJ1-2, is as follows: KAGVTQTPRYLIKTRGQQVTLSCSPISGHRSVSWYQQTPGQGLQFLFEYFSETQRNKGNFPGRFSGRQFSNSRSEMNVSTLELGDSALYLCASRGATGGHTNYGYTFGSGTRLTVV.